The 26 T cell receptor beta chains presented below share a single source sample, sequenced in a study of radiotherapy plus CTLA-4 blockade in lung cancer. TCRdb's table, derived via immunoSEQ multiplex PCR, lists solely in-frame clones and lacks some. The table shows some 15,000 clones, with about 87% occurring only once. The material was peripheral blood, obtained from a patient treated with radiotherapy plus ipilimumab. The receptors shown here come from a human donor with non-small cell lung cancer that progressed on radiotherapy plus ipilimumab. Some clones in this sample may be carry-over from other donors' samples.

J is TRBJ1-1 and V is TRBV5-6, with a tentative D call TRBD1 (5 bases). The germline V gene encodes CDR1 SGHDT and CDR2 YYEEEE. Trimming took off 0 bases at V and 8 bases at J, with 17 bases between the two ends. The CDR3 runs 15 residues. The CDR3 protein is CASSLVRGPRSEAFF. The CDR3 bases are TGTGCCAGCAGCTTGGTTAGGGGCCCTCGTTCCGAAGCTTTCTTT.

The chain combines TRBV18 with TRBJ2-3; D may be TRBD1 (6 bases). The CDR3 contains 16 residues. Trimming removed 3 bases at V and 2 bases at J, with 15 bases between. The germline gives CDR1 KGHSH, CDR2 LQKENI. DNA for the CDR3: TGTGCCAGCTCACCCTCCGGGACACAATACACAGATACGCAGTATTTT. It is translated as CASSPSGTQYTDTQYF.

The V and J genes are TRBV15 and TRBJ2-1; 8 bases match TRBD2. The CDR3 runs 15 residues. Germline V lookup: CDR1 LNHNV, CDR2 YYDKDF (reference sequence). The junction had 5 bases not matched to a gene; V was cut back by 2 bases and J by 5 bases. The CDR3 sequence: CATSRLKLADNEQFF. CDR3 nucleotides: TGTGCCACCAGCAGATTAAAACTAGCGGACAATGAGCAGTTCTTC.

DNA of the CDR3: TGTGCCACCACCCTACCACCTAGGCGTACCTACGAGCAGTACTTC. This sequence encodes CATTLPPRRTYEQYF. The chain has TRBV15 and TRBJ2-7; D not certain. CDR1 and CDR2 (germline): LNHNV, YYDKDF (reference sequence). There are 15 residues in the CDR3. Trimming took off 7 bases at V and 2 bases at J, with 18 bases between the two ends.

The chain uses TRBV5-1 and TRBJ2-2; possibly TRBD2 for D (5 bases). CDR1 is SGHRS, CDR2 YFSETQ, per germline. V dropped 4 bases and J dropped 8 bases, with 15 bases sitting between them. CDR3 size: 14 residues. CDR3 sequence reads: CASSMGSDGGELFF. Written as DNA, the CDR3 is TGCGCCAGCAGCATGGGGAGCGATGGGGGGGAGCTGTTTTTT.

The chain employs TRBV19 and TRBJ1-2; TRBD1 agrees at 7 bases. This CDR3 comprises 14 residues. Germline V CDR1 and CDR2: LNHDA, SQIVND (reference sequence). The ends lost 8 bases at V and 2 bases at J; junction bases unmatched: 8. The CDR3 is CASGTGAQNYGYTF. The CDR3 DNA follows: TGTGCCAGTGGTACAGGGGCCCAAAACTATGGCTACACCTTC.

On this clone: Within the sample, other DNA sequences also encode this same CDR3. V and J are TRBV6-5 and TRBJ2-7; D may be TRBD1 (5 bases). The CDR3 has 13 amino acids. The ends were cut back, 3 bases at V and 3 bases at J, with 9 bases in the middle. Germline CDR1 and CDR2: MNHEY and SVGAGI. The CDR3 is CASSYGANYEQYF. The CDR3 bases are TGTGCCAGCAGTTATGGGGCAAACTACGAGCAGTACTTC.

The V and J genes are TRBV6-5 and TRBJ1-1, with a tentative D call TRBD1 (6 bases). Germline V lookup: CDR1 MNHEY, CDR2 SVGAGI. This CDR3 region has 14 residues. The V and J ends lost 5 bases and 8 bases respectively, with 18 bases between them. CDR3 nucleotide sequence: TGTGCCAGCAGTGGACTCCCCGGGACATTGGAAGCTTTCTTT. Translating gives CASSGLPGTLEAFF.

The CDR3 loop is CAWSFRRDEQYF. Written as DNA, the CDR3 is TGTGCCTGGAGTTTCCGCCGAGACGAGCAGTACTTC. The chain couples TRBV30 to TRBJ2-7; D is undetermined. The V end was cut by 2 bases, the J end by 5 bases, with 10 bases between. Germline loops: CDR1 GTSNPN, CDR2 SVGIG (reference sequence). CDR3 length: 12 residues.

V and J are TRBV5-6 and TRBJ2-7; 7 bases align to TRBD1. The junction had 12 bases not matched to a gene; V was cut back by 4 bases and J by 5 bases. The CDR3 consists of 15 residues. CDR1 is SGHDT and CDR2 is YYEEEE in the germline V gene. Here the CDR3 reads CASSTPTGLFHEQYF. In DNA form, the CDR3 reads TGTGCCAGCAGCACACCGACAGGGTTATTCCACGAGCAGTACTTC.

V is TRBV6-6 and J is TRBJ2-1; the match to TRBD2 covers 10 bases. After removal of 5 bases from V and 7 bases from J, the junction contained 11 bases not matched to a gene. This CDR3 is built from 16 residues. Germline V gene data show CDR1 as MNHNY and CDR2 as SVGAGI (reference sequence). CDR3 region: CASSPTGTSDRNEQFF. The CDR3 nucleotides are TGTGCCAGCAGTCCTACCGGGACTAGCGATAGAAATGAGCAGTTCTTC.

This chain connects TRBV5-1 to TRBJ1-2; 7 positions match TRBD1. Losses at the gene ends were 2 bases for V and 8 bases for J; bases not matched to a gene: 9. Germline V gene data show CDR1 as SGHRS and CDR2 as YFSETQ. CDR3 length: 14 residues. CDR3 amino acids: CASSFRRDRSGYTF. The DNA of the CDR3 is TGCGCCAGCAGCTTCCGCCGGGACAGATCCGGCTACACCTTC.

The V and J genes are TRBV19 and TRBJ2-7; 10 nucleotides agree with TRBD1. The ends lost 7 bases at V and 2 bases at J; junction bases unmatched: 5. The CDR3 is made up of 14 amino acids. In germline, CDR1 is LNHDA, CDR2 SQIVND (reference sequence). CDR3 loop: CASTPGTGAYEQYF. CDR3 coding DNA: TGTGCCAGTACCCCCGGGACAGGGGCCTACGAGCAGTACTTC.

This chain joins TRBV6-5 and TRBJ2-7; 7 bases are shared with TRBD1. V lost 5 bases to trimming and J lost 3 bases; unmatched junction nucleotides: 10. CDR1 and CDR2 from the germline V gene are MNHEY and SVGAGI. The CDR3 runs 15 residues. CDR3 region: CASSHDRAWIYEQYF. Here the CDR3 DNA reads TGTGCCAGCAGTCACGACAGGGCCTGGATCTACGAGCAGTACTTC.

The chain combines TRBV19 with TRBJ2-7, with D possibly being TRBD2 (6 bases). CDR1 is LNHDA and CDR2 is SQIVND in the germline V gene (reference sequence). Trimming removed 1 base from V and 2 bases from J, with 9 bases in between. The CDR3 has 14 amino acids. The CDR3 DNA reads TGTGCCAGTAGTATAGTCGCGGGGACCTACGAGCAGTACTTC. This encodes CASSIVAGTYEQYF.

A single count supports this clone. V usage is TRBV7-9 and J usage is TRBJ2-1; 7 bases align to TRBD2. V lost 7 bases and J lost 6; bases outside the gene matches: 9. The CDR3 extends over 14 amino acids. The germline V gene encodes CDR1 SEHNR and CDR2 FQNEAQ (reference sequence). The CDR3 nucleotides are TGTGCCAGCAACCGACTAGCTCACCCCAATGAGCAGTTCTTC. Amino acid sequence: CASNRLAHPNEQFF.

This rearrangement joins TRBV11-2 to TRBJ2-7; 8 positions match TRBD2. The length of the CDR3 is 14 residues. Germline loops: CDR1 SGHAT, CDR2 FQNNGV. The trim removed 2 bases at V and 6 bases at J, leaving 6 bases unmatched. The DNA of the CDR3 is TGTGCCAGCAGCTTATCGGGGGGGTACCGCGAGCAGTACTTC. Its translation is CASSLSGGYREQYF.

V and J are TRBV11-3 and TRBJ2-2; TRBD2 might be the D (5 bases). Germline CDR1 and CDR2: SGHNT and YENEEA. The CDR3 has 15 residues. The V and J ends lost 5 bases and 4 bases respectively, with 14 bases between them. CDR3 nucleotides: TGTGCCAGCAGCCCAGCCGGGGTGGCCACCGGGGAGCTGTTTTTT. It specifies CASSPAGVATGELFF.

This sequence joins TRBV5-1 and TRBJ2-1; a possible D gene is TRBD1 (6 bases). The ends were cut back, 3 bases at V and 5 bases at J, with 9 bases in the middle. This CDR3 comprises 13 residues. Per the germline V gene, CDR1 is SGHRS and CDR2 is YFSETQ. CDR3 DNA: TGCGCCAGCAGCTCGGGACAAGACAATGAGCAGTTCTTC. Protein product: CASSSGQDNEQFF.

The V and J genes are TRBV7-7 and TRBJ2-1; D perhaps matches TRBD1 (6 bases). CDR3 length equals 15 residues. The germline V and J ends were trimmed by 2 bases and 7 bases, with 15 bases remaining between them. Germline loops: CDR1 SSHAT, CDR2 FNYEAQ (reference sequence). CDR3 loop: CASSLYADSPNEQFF. In DNA form, the CDR3 reads TGTGCCAGCAGCTTATATGCGGACAGTCCTAATGAGCAGTTCTTC.

The V gene is TRBV2, the J gene TRBJ2-1; maybe TRBD1 (5 bases). Germline V gene lookup returns CDR1 SNHLY and CDR2 FYNNEI. The germline V and J ends were trimmed by 8 bases and 9 bases, with 11 bases remaining between them. The CDR3 is 11 residues long. Here the CDR3 reads CASQGTSEQFF. CDR3 coding DNA: TGTGCCAGCCAGGGAACAAGTGAGCAGTTCTTC. The full variable domain, in which reference TRBV2 and TRBJ2-1 provide the parts outside the CDR3, is EPEVTQTPSHQVTQMGQEVILRCVPISNHLYFYWYRQILGQKVEFLVSFYNNEISEKSEIFDDQFSVERPDGSNFTLKIRSTKLEDSAMYFCASQGTSEQFFGPGTRLTVL.

The J gene is TRBJ2-2, the V gene TRBV2; TRBD2 aligns across 11 bases. This CDR3 region has 16 residues. Germline CDR1 SNHLY, CDR2 FYNNEI. Trimming cost V 4 bases and J 7 bases; bases outside gene matches: 8. Written as DNA, the CDR3 is TGTGCCAGCAGTGCACTAGCGGGGGCCCGGGGCGGGGAGCTGTTTTTT. This gives the protein CASSALAGARGGELFF.

This chain connects TRBV7-9 to TRBJ1-2, with 10 bases fitting TRBD1. CDR3 length: 12 amino acids. The J segment lost 14 bases and the V segment lost 5 bases, leaving 8 bases of the junction unmatched. The V gene's germline CDR1 is SEHNR and CDR2 FQNEAQ (reference sequence). As DNA, the CDR3 is TGTGCCAGCAGCCCCGGGACAGGGGAGGCGACCTTC. Translated, it gives CASSPGTGEATF. The full variable domain, rest sourced from reference TRBV7-9 and TRBJ1-2, is DTGVSQNPRHKITKRGQNVTFRCDPISEHNRLYWYRQTLGQGPEFLTYFQNEAQLEKSRLLSDRFSAERPKGSFSTLEIQRTEQGDSAMYLCASSPGTGEATFGSGTRLTVV.

The chain carries TRBV4-1 and TRBJ2-7; 9 bases line up with TRBD1. Unmatched junction bases numbered 7, after V lost 1 base and J lost 6 bases. CDR3 size: 15 residues. CDR1 is MGHRA, CDR2 YSYEKL, per germline. The CDR3 region is CASSQAGQGLGEQYF. CDR3 coding DNA: TGCGCCAGCAGCCAAGCTGGACAGGGGCTGGGCGAGCAGTACTTC.

CDR3 loop: CATSRELEAFF. The CDR3 DNA sequence: TGTGCCACCAGCCGGGAGCTTGAAGCTTTCTTT. The rearrangement links TRBV15 to TRBJ1-1, with no clear D. The CDR3 consists of 11 residues. Germline CDR1 and CDR2: LNHNV and YYDKDF (reference sequence). The V gene lost 5 bases and the J gene lost 7 bases, with 8 bases spanning the gap.

This clone was counted a single time. The genes are TRBV15 and TRBJ2-5; 7 positions agree with TRBD1. With 3 bases clipped from V and 0 bases from J, the junction kept 1 base outside the gene matches. This CDR3 is 14 amino acids long. Germline CDR1 LNHNV, CDR2 YYDKDF (reference sequence). CDR3: CATSRDRNQETQYF. The CDR3 DNA is TGTGCCACCAGCAGGGACAGGAACCAAGAGACCCAGTACTTC.